These T cell receptor beta chains were read from a single sample in a study of CD8+CD57+ T cells in acquired aplastic anemia. TCRdb reprocessed the reads with MiXCR, giving one entry per CDR3 protein. Among approximately 180,000 distinct CDR3 sequences listed, roughly 48% were seen once. Material for sequencing was sorted CD4+, CD8+, or CD8+CD57+ T cells (not recorded which) from PBMCs. The receptors derive from a human donor with aplastic anemia. Each CDR3 is given with its conserved first and last residue. The D gene is left open where the match is weak. Only some rows state a clone size, as once, few, many or a class for expanded clones.

>TRBJ1-5|TRBV10-1|many|.
CASSPGQGGNSNQPQHF
TGCGCCAGCAGCCCGGGGCAGGGAGGGAATAGCAATCAGCCCCAGCATTTT
>TRBJ2-1|TRBV9|many|TRBD2
CASSPRGTSNNEQFF
TGTGCCAGCAGCCCCCGGGGGACTAGCAACAATGAGCAGTTCTTC
>TRBJ2-7|TRBV6-5|many|.
CASSFSVPYYEQYF
TGTGCCAGCAGTTTCAGTGTTCCCTACTACGAGCAGTACTTC
>TRBJ2-1|TRBV20-1|many|.
CSASRGSYNEQFF
TGCAGTGCTAGTAGAGGCTCCTACAATGAGCAGTTCTTC
>TRBJ2-7|TRBV9|.|.
CASSPFDGASYEQYF
TGTGCCAGCAGCCCCTTCGACGGTGCCTCCTACGAGCAGTACTTC
>TRBJ1-1|TRBV24-1|.|TRBD1
CATSEQTGHAFF
TGTGCCACCAGTGAACAGACAGGGCACGCTTTCTTT
>TRBJ1-1|TRBV18|few|.
CASSPKTAGTEAFF
TGTGCCAGCTCACCAAAGACAGCGGGGACTGAAGCTTTCTTT
>TRBJ2-7|TRBV10-3|.|.
CASIKGASGPGAYEQYF
TGTGCCAGCATCAAAGGGGCTTCAGGCCCCGGGGCCTACGAGCAGTACTTC
>TRBJ2-1|TRBV6-4|.|.
CASSEEGLADEQFF
TGTGCCAGCAGTGAGGAGGGTCTAGCAGATGAGCAGTTCTTC
>TRBJ2-7|TRBV5-1|once|.
CASSPEGYEQYF
TGCGCCAGCAGCCCGGAGGGTTACGAGCAGTACTTC
>TRBJ1-2|TRBV10-2|many|.
CASSEPANYGYTF
TGCGCCAGCAGTGAACCAGCTAACTATGGCTACACCTTC
>TRBJ1-3|TRBV11-2|many|.
CASSSNGLSSGNTIYF
TGTGCCAGCAGCTCCAATGGACTAAGCTCTGGAAACACCATATATTTT
>TRBJ1-1|TRBV29-1|.|TRBD1
CSAQGGGRGWAEAFF
TGCAGCGCCCAGGGGGGGGGCAGGGGGTGGGCTGAAGCTTTCTTT
>TRBJ2-1|TRBV18|.|.
CASSPTGIYNEQFF
TGTGCCAGCTCACCGACGGGAATCTACAATGAGCAGTTCTTC
>TRBJ2-7|TRBV10-3|few|TRBD1
CAIRGQSGPFFEQYF
TGTGCCATCAGGGGACAGTCGGGGCCTTTCTTCGAGCAGTACTTC
>TRBJ2-1|TRBV20-1|.|.
CSATGTYNEQFF
TGCAGTGCAACGGGTACCTACAATGAGCAGTTCTTC
>TRBJ1-2|TRBV25-1|many|TRBD1
CASSGHDRVGYTF
TGTGCCAGCAGTGGTCACGACAGGGTCGGCTACACCTTC
>TRBJ2-7|TRBV15|few|.
CATSRDRESYEQYF
TGTGCCACCAGCAGAGACAGGGAGTCCTACGAGCAGTACTTC
>TRBJ2-1|TRBV12-3/TRBV12-4|many|.
CASSLGTTHNEQFF
TGTGCCAGCAGTTTAGGCACAACCCACAATGAGCAGTTCTTC
>TRBJ2-3|TRBV12-3/TRBV12-4|many|.
CASRRLGADTQYF
TGTGCCAGCAGACGACTGGGGGCAGATACGCAGTATTTT
>TRBJ2-5|TRBV10-3|few|TRBD1
CAIKTGGGQETQYF
TGTGCCATCAAGACAGGGGGGGGCCAAGAGACCCAGTACTTC
>TRBJ1-5|TRBV7-8|many|.
CASSPTSINQPQHF
TGTGCCAGCAGTCCTACAAGTATCAATCAGCCCCAGCATTTT
>TRBJ2-2|TRBV10-3|once|TRBD1
CAIKAWSGQISTGELFF
TGTGCCATCAAAGCCTGGTCGGGACAGATTAGCACCGGGGAGCTGTTTTTT
>TRBJ1-1|TRBV2|many|.
CASNKDSNTEAFF
TGTGCCAGCAATAAGGATAGCAACACTGAAGCTTTCTTT
>TRBJ1-2|TRBV29-1|many|.
CSVKTENYGYTF
TGCAGCGTTAAGACAGAAAACTATGGCTACACCTTC
>TRBJ1-5|TRBV27|.|TRBD1
CASSLSPPGQTYNQPQHF
TGTGCCAGCAGCCTATCACCCCCGGGACAGACTTACAATCAGCCCCAGCATTTT
>TRBJ2-1|TRBV29-1|many|TRBD2
CSAVAGTYNEQFF
TGCAGCGCAGTAGCGGGGACCTACAATGAGCAGTTCTTC
>TRBJ1-1|TRBV6-1|.|.
CASSVGETEAFF
TGTGCCAGCAGTGTAGGAGAGACTGAAGCTTTCTTT
>TRBJ1-5|TRBV6-5|.|.
CASSYSIWGHSNQPQHF
TGTGCCAGCAGTTACTCGATTTGGGGGCATAGCAATCAGCCCCAGCATTTT
>TRBJ2-3|TRBV11-1|.|.
CASGQGFHLTDTQYF
TGTGCCAGCGGGCAAGGGTTTCACCTCACAGATACGCAGTATTTT
>TRBJ1-2|TRBV9|many|.
CASSVSPNTDYGYTF
TGTGCCAGCAGCGTAAGCCCAAATACGGACTATGGCTACACCTTC
>TRBJ1-3|TRBV11-2|.|TRBD1
CTSSWWRGQGNTIYF
TGTACCAGCAGCTGGTGGAGGGGGCAAGGAAACACCATATATTTT
>TRBJ1-5|TRBV7-8|.|.
CASSPTAGEGNQPQHF
TGTGCCAGCAGCCCCACCGCAGGGGAGGGCAATCAGCCCCAGCATTTT
>TRBJ2-7|TRBV11-1|.|TRBD2
CASSFQASGSSYEQYF
TGTGCCAGCAGCTTCCAGGCGAGCGGGAGCTCCTACGAGCAGTACTTC
>TRBJ2-5|TRBV20-1|.|TRBD2
CSAWEGETQYF
TGCAGTGCTTGGGAGGGAGAGACCCAGTACTTC
>TRBJ1-5|TRBV2|.|.
CASSAHAQPQHF
TGTGCCAGCAGTGCCCATGCACAGCCCCAGCATTTT
>TRBJ2-2|TRBV12-3/TRBV12-4|.|.
CASSLSIGGSGELFF
TGTGCCAGCAGTTTAAGTATTGGGGGGTCCGGGGAGCTGTTTTTT
>TRBJ2-7|TRBV15|.|.
CATSSLTASEQYF
TGTGCCACCAGCAGCTTAACTGCAAGCGAGCAGTACTTC
>TRBJ1-6|TRBV9|once|.
CASSVDRTLHF
TGTGCCAGCAGCGTAGATAGGACCCTCCACTTT
>TRBJ1-5|TRBV12-3/TRBV12-4|many|TRBD1
CASSRQTGTGYSNQPQHF
TGTGCCAGCAGTCGTCAGACCGGGACAGGGTATAGCAATCAGCCCCAGCATTTT
>TRBJ2-7|TRBV6-5|once|TRBD2
CASSCSLAGTTYEQYF
TGTGCCAGCAGTTGCTCTTTAGCGGGGACGACCTACGAGCAGTACTTC
>TRBJ1-2|TRBV12-3/TRBV12-4|many|.
CASSLMGVNYGYTF
TGTGCCAGCAGTTTGATGGGGGTGAACTATGGCTACACCTTC
>TRBJ2-3|TRBV6-4|few|.
CASSGGTSGTDTQYF
TGTGCCAGCAGTGGGGGGACCAGCGGTACAGATACGCAGTATTTT
>TRBJ1-5|TRBV15|.|.
CATSRQGGQSNQPQHF
TGTGCCACCAGCAGGCAGGGAGGTCAAAGCAATCAGCCCCAGCATTTT
>TRBJ2-5|TRBV10-2|many|TRBD1
CASSEPTGTGGKLQETQYF
TGCGCCAGCAGTGAGCCGACCGGGACAGGGGGGAAACTCCAAGAGACCCAGTACTTC
>TRBJ1-2|TRBV15|.|.
CATSREGEGASNYGYTF
TGTGCCACCAGCAGAGAGGGGGAAGGGGCCTCTAACTATGGCTACACCTTC
>TRBJ1-5|TRBV20-1|many|.
CSARVGTENQPQHF
TGCAGTGCTAGAGTTGGTACAGAAAATCAGCCCCAGCATTTT